This is a list of T cell receptor beta chains from one sample in a study of neurological immune-mediated disorders. TCRdb re-derived calls from the 5' RACE reads in MiXCR, one entry per CDR3 protein. Among tens of thousands of distinct CDR3 sequences listed, about 13% were seen once. The source material was PBMCs. These receptors were collected from a female donor with HTLV-1-associated myelopathy (HAM/TSP). Both conserved end residues are part of each CDR3. D genes are given only for firm matches. Some rows have no size entry. The others give once, few or many, or a class for an expanded clone.

abundance,v_gene,d_gene,j_gene,CDR3aa,CDR3nt
many,TRBV7-9,.,TRBJ2-1,CASSLERGTYNEQFF,TGTGCCAGCAGCTTAGAGAGGGGGACCTACAATGAGCAGTTCTTC
many,TRBV10-3,TRBD2,TRBJ2-5,CAISEASGGILSGETQYF,TGTGCCATCAGTGAGGCTAGCGGGGGGATCCTAAGTGGAGAGACCCAGTACTTC
few,TRBV6-2/TRBV6-3,TRBD1,TRBJ2-1,CASSYIGQGHEQFF,TGTGCCAGCAGTTATATAGGACAGGGGCACGAGCAGTTCTTC
many,TRBV7-2,.,TRBJ2-7,CASSFVPGGIYEQYF,TGTGCCAGCAGCTTTGTGCCCGGGGGTATCTACGAGCAGTACTTC
few,TRBV5-5,.,TRBJ2-7,CASSLNRYEQYF,TGTGCCAGCAGCTTAAACCGATACGAGCAGTACTTC
many,TRBV10-3,TRBD1,TRBJ1-6,CAISPDRDYNSPLHF,TGTGCCATCAGCCCCGACAGGGACTATAATTCACCCCTCCACTTT
many,TRBV11-1,TRBD2,TRBJ2-7,CASSPSGGAYEQYF,TGTGCCAGCAGCCCAAGCGGGGGGGCCTACGAGCAGTACTTC
many,TRBV6-1,TRBD2,TRBJ2-3,CHVYTTGGGDTQYF,TGTCACGTTTATACGACGGGGGGAGGGGATACGCAGTATTTT
many,TRBV5-1,.,TRBJ2-5,CASSLGTEETQYF,TGCGCCAGCAGCTTAGGCACAGAAGAGACCCAGTACTTC
.,TRBV9,.,TRBJ2-5,CASSVDPTRRETQYF,TGTGCCAGCAGCGTAGATCCAACTAGGAGAGAGACCCAGTACTTC
few,TRBV5-1,TRBD1,TRBJ1-4,CASSLEGGITNEKLFF,TGCGCCAGCAGCTTGGAAGGGGGCATAACTAATGAAAAACTGTTTTTT
many,TRBV7-2,.,TRBJ1-3,CASSLGTANDGNTIYF,TGTGCCAGCAGCCTAGGGACGGCGAATGATGGAAACACCATATATTTT
.,TRBV18,TRBD2,TRBJ2-3,CASSPQRGTDTQYF,TGTGCCAGCTCACCTCAGCGGGGGACAGATACGCAGTATTTT
many,TRBV12-3/TRBV12-4,TRBD1,TRBJ1-3,CASSLAGQGYTIYF,TGTGCCAGCAGTTTAGCGGGACAGGGGTACACCATATATTTT
many,TRBV27,.,TRBJ2-1,CASSLRAGGRGWGGNEQFF,TGTGCCAGCAGTTTAAGGGCCGGTGGGAGGGGGTGGGGTGGCAATGAGCAGTTCTTC
many,TRBV12-3/TRBV12-4,.,TRBJ2-7,CASRSPDYEQYF,TGTGCCAGCAGATCGCCCGATTACGAGCAGTACTTC
few,TRBV28,TRBD2,TRBJ2-3,CASSGTSGGFVSQYF,TGTGCCAGCTCGGGGACTAGCGGGGGGTTCGTTTCGCAGTATTTT
many,TRBV5-1,.,TRBJ2-7,CASSYGRVDSYEQYF,TGCGCCAGCAGCTACGGCAGGGTCGATTCCTACGAGCAGTACTTC
many,TRBV6-1,.,TRBJ2-7,CASSEGTSTGEQYF,TGTGCCAGCAGTGAAGGGACATCGACGGGCGAGCAGTACTTC
many,TRBV7-9,.,TRBJ1-1,CASSPSGGSGTEAFF,TGTGCCAGCAGCCCGTCCGGGGGTTCGGGAACTGAAGCTTTCTTT
many,TRBV6-5,.,TRBJ1-5,CATSAGTVNQPQHF,TGTGCCACCAGTGCGGGGACGGTCAATCAGCCCCAGCATTTT
many,TRBV5-1,.,TRBJ2-3,CASSEDSGTDTQYF,TGCGCCAGCAGCGAGGATAGCGGCACAGATACGCAGTATTTT
many,TRBV29-1,TRBD1,TRBJ2-5,CSVDTGTGAQETQYF,TGCAGCGTTGACACCGGGACAGGGGCCCAAGAGACCCAGTACTTC
many,TRBV12-3/TRBV12-4,.,TRBJ2-1,CASSLWGRSGYNEQFF,TGTGCCAGCAGTTTATGGGGCAGGTCTGGCTACAATGAGCAGTTCTTC
many,TRBV20-1,TRBD1,TRBJ1-6,CSATPGTVNNSPLHF,TGCAGTGCTACCCCCGGGACAGTCAATAATTCACCCCTCCACTTT
many,TRBV6-4,TRBD1,TRBJ2-2,CASSLDRGNTGELFF,TGTGCCAGCAGCTTGGACAGGGGAAACACCGGGGAGCTGTTTTTT
many,TRBV12-3/TRBV12-4,TRBD1,TRBJ2-3,CASRSRGYTDTQYF,TGTGCCAGCAGAAGCAGGGGGTACACAGATACGCAGTATTTT
many,TRBV10-1,.,TRBJ1-5,CASRRGLWNQPQHF,TGCGCCAGCAGAAGGGGATTGTGGAATCAGCCCCAGCATTTT
many,TRBV12-3/TRBV12-4,TRBD2,TRBJ2-3,CASSPGGGVPDTQYF,TGTGCCAGCAGTCCTGGGGGGGGGGTGCCAGATACGCAGTATTTT
many,TRBV12-3/TRBV12-4,TRBD1,TRBJ1-5,CASSQTGGVQPQHF,TGTGCCAGCAGTCAGACAGGGGGTGTTCAGCCCCAGCATTTT
few,TRBV5-6,.,TRBJ2-1,CASSQGGSSYNEQFF,TGTGCCAGCAGCCAGGGGGGGAGCTCCTACAATGAGCAGTTCTTC
.,TRBV27,TRBD1,TRBJ1-5,CASSSELHTTGGLGQPQHF,TGTGCCAGCAGTTCCGAACTACATACAACAGGGGGCTTGGGTCAGCCCCAGCATTTT
many,TRBV7-9,.,TRBJ2-3,CASSLIGDTQYF,TGTGCCAGCAGCTTAATTGGGGATACGCAGTATTTT
many,TRBV7-9,TRBD1,TRBJ2-1,CASSPGTDGNEQFF,TGTGCCAGCAGCCCCGGGACAGACGGCAATGAGCAGTTCTTC
.,TRBV12-5,.,TRBJ2-7,CASGLALGTGQGEQYF,TGTGCTAGTGGTTTGGCCCTAGGGACTGGCCAAGGCGAGCAGTACTTC
many,TRBV29-1,.,TRBJ1-1,CSVEYAEAFF,TGCAGCGTTGAATACGCTGAAGCTTTCTTT